Listed below are T cell receptor beta chains from one sample, sequenced in a study of T cells after yellow fever vaccination. MiXCR was run by TCRdb on the 5' RACE reads, yielding one entry per CDR3 protein. This repertoire shows roughly 240,000 distinct CDR3 sequences, around 6.7% found once; its top ten account for 0.85% to 1.2%. Material: CD4+ T cells sorted from PBMCs, obtained on the day of the yellow fever booster vaccination. These receptors were obtained from a man aged 25-40 years who received the YFV17D yellow fever vaccine. Each CDR3 is given with its conserved first and last residue. The D gene is left open where the match is weak. A row's size may be missing; if present it is once, few, many or a size class.

>few|TRBV18|TRBJ1-2|TRBD1
CASSSGTGMQYGYTF
TGTGCCAGCTCGTCCGGGACAGGGATGCAGTATGGCTACACCTTC
>-|TRBV29-1|TRBJ2-5|-
CRVGVGGMVYF
TGCAGGGTTGGGGTTGGCGGGATGGTTTACTTC
>many|TRBV18|TRBJ1-5|TRBD1
CASAGGNSNQPQHF
TGTGCCAGCGCAGGGGGGAATAGCAATCAGCCCCAGCATTTT
>many|TRBV3-1|TRBJ2-1|TRBD2
CASSQVGGRGNEQFF
TGTGCCAGCAGCCAAGTTGGCGGGAGGGGCAATGAGCAGTTCTTC
>few|TRBV28|TRBJ2-7|-
CARLGISYEQYF
TGTGCCAGATTGGGCATCTCCTACGAGCAGTACTTC
>-|TRBV5-5|TRBJ1-3|TRBD1
CASSLEWTGRNTIYF
TGTGCCAGCAGCTTGGAGTGGACAGGCCGAAACACCATATATTTT
>-|TRBV12-3/TRBV12-4|TRBJ2-7|-
CASRPSGSHEQYF
TGTGCCAGCAGGCCGTCAGGGAGCCACGAGCAGTACTTC
>-|TRBV27|TRBJ2-3|TRBD1
CASSFRGRGDTQYF
TGTGCCAGCAGTTTCAGGGGGCGTGGAGATACGCAGTATTTT
>few|TRBV7-2|TRBJ2-7|TRBD2
CASSRGLAPYEQYF
TGTGCCAGCAGCCGGGGACTAGCTCCTTACGAGCAGTACTTC
>many|TRBV10-2|TRBJ2-5|-
CASSQQGRETQYF
TGCGCCAGCAGCCAGCAGGGAAGGGAGACCCAGTACTTC
>-|TRBV20-1|TRBJ2-2|-
CSAIPQTNPGGELFF
TGCAGTGCCATACCCCAGACTAACCCGGGGGGGGAGCTGTTTTTT
>many|TRBV21-1|TRBJ2-3|-
CASSKDGWGADTQYF
TGTGCCAGCAGCAAAGACGGGTGGGGCGCAGATACGCAGTATTTT
>few|TRBV20-1|TRBJ2-2|-
CSARDEAQYTGELFF
TGCAGTGCTAGAGATGAAGCCCAGTATACCGGGGAGCTGTTTTTT
>few|TRBV20-1|TRBJ1-2|TRBD1
CSAGQGVDGYTF
TGCAGTGCTGGACAGGGGGTCGATGGCTACACCTTC
>many|TRBV28|TRBJ1-2|-
CASTAGGGNGYTF
TGTGCCAGCACCGCGGGCGGGGGCAATGGCTACACCTTC
>many|TRBV10-2|TRBJ1-2|TRBD1
CASSESGQGYGYTF
TGCGCCAGCAGTGAGTCGGGACAGGGCTATGGCTACACCTTC
>many|TRBV5-1|TRBJ2-2|-
CASSLLGDTGELFF
TGCGCCAGCAGCTTGCTAGGGGACACCGGGGAGCTGTTTTTT
>-|TRBV2|TRBJ2-1|TRBD2
CASSGLVNEQFF
TGTGCCAGCAGCGGACTAGTGAATGAGCAGTTCTTC
>few|TRBV7-2|TRBJ1-1|-
CASSPRSFADTEAFF
TGTGCCAGCAGCCCCCGGAGTTTCGCAGACACTGAAGCTTTCTTT
>few|TRBV29-1|TRBJ2-7|TRBD1
CSAEGTGGSYEQYF
TGCAGCGCCGAAGGGACAGGGGGGAGCTACGAGCAGTACTTC
>-|TRBV20-1|TRBJ2-2|-
CSAAGIPNTGELFF
TGCAGTGCCGCAGGAATACCTAACACCGGGGAGCTGTTTTTT
>few|TRBV25-1|TRBJ1-6|-
CASSDWVGSPLHF
TGTGCCAGCAGTGACTGGGTCGGGTCACCCCTCCACTTT
>many|TRBV7-9|TRBJ2-7|TRBD2
CASSLAGGGAYEQYF
TGTGCCAGCAGCTTAGCCGGGGGGGGGGCCTACGAGCAGTACTTC
>-|TRBV20-1|TRBJ1-5|-
CSARLDQPQHF
TGCAGTGCTAGACTAGATCAGCCCCAGCATTTT
>many|TRBV6-2/TRBV6-3|TRBJ2-2|-
CASSYPTTVITGELFF
TGTGCCAGCAGTTACCCAACCACAGTCATCACCGGGGAGCTGTTTTTT
>few|TRBV14|TRBJ2-7|TRBD2
CASSSPRTSGTYEQYF
TGTGCCAGCAGCTCCCCGCGGACTAGCGGTACCTACGAGCAGTACTTC
>few|TRBV7-2|TRBJ2-5|-
CASSTSRGQETQYF
TGTGCCAGCAGCACATCCCGGGGCCAAGAGACCCAGTACTTC